This is a list of T cell receptor beta chains from one sample in a study of T cell responses to AZD1222 COVID-19 vaccine. This table comes from immunoSEQ multiplex PCR, and its TCRdb copy is limited to in-frame clones, with some not included. The profile covers over 70,000 clones, with 65% to 80% appearing a single time and roughly 28% taken by the ten largest. Material: peripheral blood, obtained 28 days after the second dose of the MenACWY control vaccine. The origin of the receptors is an adult who received the MenACWY meningococcal vaccine as a control. Each CDR3 is given with its conserved first and last residue. The D gene is left open where the match is weak. The size field is filled for only some rows; it gives once, few, many or a size class.

TRBV19	NA	TRBD1	TRBJ2-5	TGTGCCAGTAGTCCTCCGGGACAGGGGAGGAAGACCCAGTACTTC	CASSPPGQGRKTQYF
TRBV5-8	NA	NA	TRBJ2-7	TGTGCCAGCAGCTGGTTGTCGGGGGCCGAGCAGTACTTC	CASSWLSGAEQYF
TRBV5-4	NA	TRBD1	TRBJ1-2	TGTGCCAGCAGCTTGTCGGGACAGGGTATTGGCTACACCTTC	CASSLSGQGIGYTF
TRBV10-3	NA	TRBD1	TRBJ1-1	TGTGCCATCAGTGACCGGACAGGGGTGAACACTGAAGCTTTCTTT	CAISDRTGVNTEAFF
TRBV5-6	NA	TRBD1	TRBJ2-5	TGTGCCAGCAGCTTGTCTGGACAGGGGACGGGGGAGACCCAGTACTTC	CASSLSGQGTGETQYF
TRBV2	NA	TRBD2	TRBJ2-2	TGTGCCAGCAGTGCCCTAGCGGTCGGGGAGCTGTTTTTT	CASSALAVGELFF
TRBV19	few	NA	TRBJ2-1	TGTGCCAGTAGTATGGCAGCAGGGGGGAGAAATGAGCAGTTCTTC	CASSMAAGGRNEQFF
TRBV5-1	few	NA	TRBJ2-2	TGCGCCAGCAGCTTGGCAGGGGCGGGCACCGGGGAGCTGTTTTTT	CASSLAGAGTGELFF
TRBV6-4	NA	TRBD1	TRBJ2-5	TGTGCCAGCAGGACAGGGGTAGGGTCAGAGACCCAGTACTTC	CASRTGVGSETQYF
TRBV6-6	few	NA	TRBJ1-4	TGTGCCAGCAGTTACTCGGGGGTTGAAAAACTGTTTTTT	CASSYSGVEKLFF
TRBV2	NA	NA	TRBJ1-1	TGTGCCAGCCTCAGGGAGGGGGGCTACGGGAACACTGAAGCTTTCTTT	CASLREGGYGNTEAFF
TRBV2	NA	NA	TRBJ2-7	TGTGCCAGCAGTGAAATTCCAGGGGGGAACTACGAGCAGTACTTC	CASSEIPGGNYEQYF
TRBV7-9	NA	TRBD1	TRBJ2-2	TGTGCCAGCAGCACCAGGGGGACCGGGGAGCTGTTTTTT	CASSTRGTGELFF
TRBV6-1	NA	NA	TRBJ2-7	TGTGCCAGCAGTGAAGGGCGGGACCGTCTGGGATACGAGCAGTACTTC	CASSEGRDRLGYEQYF
TRBV5-4	few	NA	TRBJ2-7	TGTGCCAGCAGCTCGGCGTCGTCTTACGAGCAGTACTTC	CASSSASSYEQYF
TRBV30	NA	NA	TRBJ1-1	TGTGCCTGGACCCCAGGACAGTACCGCGCTGAAGCTTTCTTT	CAWTPGQYRAEAFF
TRBV7-8	NA	TRBD1	TRBJ2-2	TGTGCCAGCAGCCCACGACGTGGGACAGGTACCGGGGAGCTGTTTTTT	CASSPRRGTGTGELFF
TRBV6-5	NA	NA	TRBJ1-2	TGTGCCAGCAGTTACTCAGGGAACTATGGCTACACCTTC	CASSYSGNYGYTF
TRBV5-1	NA	NA	TRBJ2-1	TGCGCCAGCAGGCAGGGTTTGGGAGATGAGCAGTTCTTC	CASRQGLGDEQFF
TRBV19	NA	TRBD1	TRBJ2-1	TGTGCCAGCCGGGACAGGGATCTCGATGAGCAGTTCTTC	CASRDRDLDEQFF
TRBV28	NA	NA	TRBJ2-1	TGTGCCAGCACCGTTGGGGGGGACAACCTCAATGAGCAGTTCTTC	CASTVGGDNLNEQFF
TRBV19	few	NA	TRBJ1-1	TGTGCCAGTAGTCTTCAACGCACCCTTATGAACACTGAAGCTTTCTTT	CASSLQRTLMNTEAFF
TRBV3-1/TRBV3-2	NA	NA	TRBJ2-2	TGTGCCAGCAGCCCCAATCTCCATCGGAACACCGGGGAGCTGTTTTTT	CASSPNLHRNTGELFF
TRBV2	NA	TRBD1	TRBJ1-5	TGTGCCAGCAGTTTCGGGACAGGGGGCGTTCAGCCCCAGCATTTT	CASSFGTGGVQPQHF
TRBV11-2	once	NA	TRBJ1-3	TGTGCCAGCAGCCTTTTCAGGGGTATCGGAAACACCATATATTTT	CASSLFRGIGNTIYF
TRBV20-1	NA	NA	TRBJ1-5	TGCAGTGCTAGTTCGGTGGTGAGCGGGCATCAGCCCCAGCATTTT	CSASSVVSGHQPQHF
TRBV6-5	NA	NA	TRBJ1-2	TGTGCCAGCAACAGTTTCTATGGCTACACCTTC	CASNSFYGYTF
TRBV6-5	NA	NA	TRBJ1-6	TGTGCCAGCAGTTACGAGACAGGATCACCCCTCCACTTT	CASSYETGSPLHF
TRBV19	NA	NA	TRBJ2-7	TGTGCCAGTAGTTTTACATTCGGGGGCTACGAGCAGTACTTC	CASSFTFGGYEQYF
TRBV29-1	NA	NA	TRBJ1-2	TGCAGCGTCTCAATTGGGGGGCATAATGGCTACACCTTC	CSVSIGGHNGYTF
TRBV27	few	NA	TRBJ2-1	TGTGCCAGCAGTTTAAGTAGCGCCACCTACAATGAGCAGTTCTTC	CASSLSSATYNEQFF
TRBV13	once	NA	TRBJ1-1	TGTGCCAGCAGCAATTCCGGGCAGGGCGGCACTGAAGCTTTCTTT	CASSNSGQGGTEAFF
TRBV3-1/TRBV3-2	NA	NA	TRBJ1-2	TGTGCCAGCAGCCAAGCTGGACAGAACTATGGCTACACCTTC	CASSQAGQNYGYTF
TRBV5-1	once	NA	TRBJ2-1	TGCGCCAGCAGCTCCACAGGTAATGAGCAGTTCTTC	CASSSTGNEQFF
TRBV29-1	NA	TRBD1	TRBJ1-2	TGCAGCGTTGTAAGGACAGGGGGATATGGCTACACCTTC	CSVVRTGGYGYTF
TRBV30	NA	TRBD2	TRBJ2-2	TGTGCCTGGAGTGTAGGGGCTAGCGGGAGGGCCGGGGAGACCGGGGAGCTGTTTTTT	CAWSVGASGRAGETGELFF
TRBV5-8	few	NA	TRBJ2-1	TGTGCCAGCAGCTTGGTGGGGGACAATGAGCAGTTCTTC	CASSLVGDNEQFF